Below, 23 T cell receptor beta chains from the same sample are listed, as sequenced in a study of vaccination and CD4 T cells after COVID-19. The Oncomine TCR Beta short-read assay sequenced DNA from cultured CD4+ T cells. TCRdb reanalysed the PCR reads using MiXCR and keeps one entry per CDR3 protein. Of 15,000 or so distinct CDR3 sequences in the sample, 76% were seen once. The treatment denotes: approximately 9-day PBMC culture with coronavirus spike peptide pools or control peptides (ViraFEST assay). The antigens these receptors bind are not known. Sequenced input: CD4+ T cells from blood, cultured in vitro. The origin of the receptors is a human donor who had recovered from COVID-19.

The V gene is TRBV27, the J gene TRBJ1-5; possibly TRBD1 for D (6 bases). Trimming removed 3 bases at V and 3 bases at J, with 12 bases between. The CDR3 covers 15 residues. In germline, CDR1 is MNHEY, CDR2 SMNVEV (reference sequence). CDR3 sequence reads: CASSFPDSNNQPQHF. The CDR3 nucleotides read TGTGCCAGCAGTTTCCCGGACAGCAACAATCAGCCCCAGCATTTT.

V is TRBV25-1 and J is TRBJ2-4; D remains ambiguous. Germline V gene lookup returns CDR1 MGHDK and CDR2 SYGVNS. V dropped 10 bases and J dropped 9 bases, with 13 bases sitting between them. This CDR3 region has 11 residues. The CDR3 region has the DNA TGTGCCACCAAAGGCGTAGGCATTCAGTACTTC. This translates into CATKGVGIQYF. The variable domain in full, completed from reference TRBV25-1 and TRBJ2-4, reads EADIYQTPRYLVIGTGKKITLECSQTMGHDKMYWYQQDPGMELHLIHYSYGVNSTEKGDLSSESTVSRIRTEHFPLTLESARPSHTSQYLCATKGVGIQYFGAGTRLSVL.

The genes are TRBV28 and TRBJ1-2; 8 bases fit TRBD1. CDR1 and CDR2 from the germline V gene are MDHEN and SYDVKM. This CDR3 is built from 13 residues. The V segment lost 4 bases and the J segment 6 bases; nucleotides outside the gene matches: 4. CDR3 loop: CASSSQGANGYTF. The CDR3 DNA sequence: TGTGCCAGCAGTTCGCAGGGGGCGAATGGCTACACCTTC.

The chain has TRBV7-9 and TRBJ1-1; TRBD1 is a possible D gene (6 bases). The CDR3 is 15 amino acids. The V and J ends lost 5 bases and 0 bases respectively, with 13 bases between them. Germline V CDR1 and CDR2: SEHNR, FQNEAQ (reference sequence). Here the CDR3 DNA reads TGTGCCAGCAGCCGACTTGGACAGATGAACACTGAAGCTTTCTTT. It codes for CASSRLGQMNTEAFF.

On this clonotype: A junction end diverges from the germline sequence, so it may reflect a read error. V gene TRBV20-1 combines with J gene TRBJ2-1; 7 nucleotides agree with TRBD2. Germline CDR1 and CDR2: DFQATT and SNEGSKA (reference sequence). The CDR3 has 15 amino acids. DNA for the CDR3: TGCAGTGCGAGAGGTTCGGCGGGAGCCATAAATGAGCAGTTCTTC. This codes for CSARGSAGAINEQFF.

For the CDR3, the DNA is TGTGCCAGCAGCCCCGACAGGTACACTGAAGCTTTCTTT. Residues: CASSPDRYTEAFF. The chain recombines TRBV7-2 with TRBJ1-1, with D possibly matching TRBD1 (6 bases). Germline CDR1 reads SGHTA; CDR2 reads FQGNSA. This CDR3 is 13 amino acids long. V lost 5 bases to trimming and J lost 3 bases, with 10 bases between them.

This sequence joins TRBV11-2 and TRBJ1-2; D ambiguous. The germline V and J ends were trimmed by 0 bases and 4 bases, with 15 bases remaining between them. Germline assignment: CDR1 SGHAT and CDR2 FQNNGV. This CDR3 is built from 16 residues. The CDR3 reads CASSLDGRVKSYGYTF. The CDR3 nucleotides read TGTGCCAGCAGCTTAGATGGGAGGGTTAAGAGCTATGGCTACACCTTC.

The chain recombines TRBV4-1 with TRBJ1-4; the match to TRBD1 covers 8 bases. The CDR3 consists of 15 residues. V shed 4 bases and J 7 bases; nucleotides not matched to a gene: 8. CDR1 and CDR2 from the germline V gene are MGHRA and YSYEKL. CDR3 bases: TGCGCCAGCAGCCCTGACAGGGGTAGGGGTGAAAAACTGTTTTTT. It is translated as CASSPDRGRGEKLFF.

This clonotype is labeled medium-sized. The J gene is TRBJ1-5, the V gene TRBV20-1, with 8 bases that match TRBD1. Trimming took 2 bases from V and 0 from J; bases not matched to a gene: 12. The CDR3 consists of 18 residues. Germline CDR1 and CDR2: DFQATT and SNEGSKA (reference sequence). Written as DNA, the CDR3 is TGCAGTGCTAGACCCGGGACAGGACTTCTGTATAGCAATCAGCCCCAGCATTTT. It encodes CSARPGTGLLYSNQPQHF.

The rearrangement uses TRBV4-3 and TRBJ1-5; D gene ambiguous. This CDR3 contains 15 residues. Trimming removed 0 bases at V and 7 bases at J, with 13 bases between. Per germline, CDR1 LGHNA and CDR2 YSLEER. CDR3 in amino acids: CASSQDRQWNQPQHF. CDR3 nucleotide sequence: TGCGCCAGCAGCCAAGATCGGCAATGGAACCAGCCCCAGCATTTT.

This clonotype was counted only a few times. The chain combines TRBV19 with TRBJ1-6; D is ambiguous. Trimming pared 5 bases from V and 4 bases from J, leaving 15 bases between. Germline V CDR1 and CDR2: LNHDA, SQIVND (reference sequence). The CDR3 is made up of 16 amino acids. The CDR3 spells CASSPGWTVYNSPLHF. CDR3 coding DNA: TGTGCCAGTAGTCCGGGGTGGACGGTTTATAATTCACCCCTCCACTTT.

J is TRBJ1-5 and V is TRBV7-2, with D possibly TRBD1 on 5 matching bases. CDR1 and CDR2 from the germline V gene are SGHTA and FQGNSA. Trimming removed 6 bases at V and 6 bases at J, with 18 bases between. The CDR3 extends over 15 amino acids. In DNA, the CDR3 is TGTGCCAGCAGTCGCCAGGGTTCCTCCGGTCAGCCCCAGCATTTT. Its protein is CASSRQGSSGQPQHF.

V usage is TRBV30 and J usage is TRBJ1-1; D might be TRBD1 (6 bases). Germline CDR1 and CDR2: GTSNPN and SVGIG (reference sequence). The CDR3 sequence is 14 residues long. The V end lost 4 bases, the J end lost 5 bases, and 17 bases lay between the germline ends. The DNA for the CDR3 is TGTGCCTGGAACGCCAGGGGACCAGGTACTGAAGCTTTCTTT. This gives the protein CAWNARGPGTEAFF.

In its sample, this clonotype was seen a few times. The chain's CDR3 is CASSAAGGGGHQPQHF. The CDR3 coding sequence is TGTGCCAGCAGTGCTGCAGGAGGGGGCGGTCATCAGCCCCAGCATTTT. V is TRBV6-1 and J is TRBJ1-5, with 7 bases fitting TRBD1. The CDR3 extends over 16 amino acids. The trim removed 4 bases at V and 5 bases at J, leaving 11 bases unmatched. Germline CDR1 reads MNHNS; CDR2 reads SASEGT.

The chain links TRBV6-2 or TRBV6-3 to TRBJ2-3; D is perhaps TRBD2 (6 bases). The CDR3 is 14 amino acids. The germline gives CDR1 MNHEY, CDR2 SVGEGT. V lost 5 bases and J lost 2, with 11 bases in between. Here the CDR3 reads CASSRGLLTDTQYF. The CDR3 DNA reads as TGTGCCAGCAGTAGGGGACTGCTCACAGATACGCAGTATTTT.

A few counts support this clonotype. The CDR3 region has the DNA TGTGCCAGCAGTTACGTTGGCAATAGCAATCAGCCCCAGCATTTT. This codes for CASSYVGNSNQPQHF. The chain carries TRBV6-2 or TRBV6-3 and TRBJ1-5; D remains unclear. The V gene's germline CDR1 is MNHEY and CDR2 SVGEGT. This CDR3 comprises 15 residues. V gave up 2 bases and J gave up 0 bases, with 8 bases separating them.

The chain uses TRBV20-1 and TRBJ1-1; D might be TRBD1 (5 bases). Trimming removed 3 bases from V and 5 bases from J, with 19 bases in between. The CDR3 loop spans 15 amino acids. CDR1 is DFQATT and CDR2 is SNEGSKA in the germline V gene (reference sequence). CDR3 in DNA: TGCAGTGCTAGGTCCCCTGGGGGTTGGAATACTGAAGCTTTCTTT. Protein product: CSARSPGGWNTEAFF.

Here the CDR3 reads CASSVSSTYEQYF. The CDR3 DNA reads as TGTGCCAGCAGTGTAAGCTCCACCTACGAGCAGTACTTC. The chain uses TRBV2 and TRBJ2-7, with unresolved D. Per germline, CDR1 SNHLY and CDR2 FYNNEI. This CDR3 is built from 13 residues. V was cut by 4 bases and J by 2 bases, with 9 bases left in between.

This clonotype is a singleton in its sample. This chain links TRBV27 with TRBJ1-2; tentatively, D is TRBD1 (6 bases). The CDR3 covers 16 residues. The V and J ends lost 5 bases and 2 bases respectively, with 18 bases between them. Germline V gene lookup returns CDR1 MNHEY and CDR2 SMNVEV (reference sequence). DNA of the CDR3: TGTGCCAGCAGTACCTACAGGGACCTAATAAACTATGGCTACACCTTC. Its translation is CASSTYRDLINYGYTF.

The genes are TRBV15 and TRBJ1-2, with a tentative D call TRBD1 (5 bases). Germline values: CDR1 LNHNV, CDR2 YYDKDF (reference sequence). V lost 5 bases and J 6 bases, leaving 16 bases between the germline ends. The length of the CDR3 is 14 residues. In DNA, the CDR3 is TGTGCCACCAGCGTGGGGGGGAACTCTGATGGCTACACCTTC. Translating it yields CATSVGGNSDGYTF.

V is TRBV20-1 and J is TRBJ1-6, with 8 nucleotides matching TRBD1. The CDR3 runs to 12 residues. Germline V lookup: CDR1 DFQATT, CDR2 SNEGSKA (reference sequence). J gave up 7 bases and V 5 bases, and 1 base lay outside the gene matches. Here the CDR3 reads CSADRGNSPLHF. CDR3 coding DNA: TGCAGTGCTGACAGGGGCAATTCACCCCTCCACTTT.

V is TRBV6-1 and J is TRBJ2-5; TRBD1 agrees at 8 bases. CDR3 size: 13 residues. V was pared by 6 bases and J by 5 bases, with 5 bases of the junction left unmatched. Per germline, CDR1 MNHNS and CDR2 SASEGT. The DNA for the CDR3 is TGTGCCAGCAGCGTCAGACAGGGGGAGACCCAGTACTTC. Residues: CASSVRQGETQYF.

V gene TRBV7-2 combines with J gene TRBJ1-5, with D possibly TRBD1 on 6 matching bases. From germline, CDR1 is SGHTA and CDR2 FQGNSA. Trimming took off 3 bases at V and 6 bases at J, with 21 bases between the two ends. The CDR3 totals 17 residues. The CDR3 region is CASSLFPRGGRGQPQHF. The CDR3 coding sequence is TGTGCCAGCAGCTTGTTTCCCAGGGGCGGAAGGGGTCAGCCCCAGCATTTT.